This passage covers 18 T cell receptor beta chains from one sample sequenced in a study of blood T cell repertoires in COVID-19. Profiled with immunoSEQ multiplex PCR; TCRdb holds only in-frame clones, not every one. Found here are around 210,000 clones, over 70% of them singletons; the top ten hold around 5.1%. Sequences were obtained from peripheral blood. Receptors were obtained from a woman in her 70s with acute or convalescent COVID-19.

The CDR3 region is CASSPGLAGGEQFF. Here the CDR3 DNA reads TGTGCCAGTAGTCCGGGACTAGCGGGAGGTGAGCAGTTCTTC. The chain is built from TRBV19 and TRBJ2-1, with 15 positions matching TRBD2. Germline-derived CDR1 and CDR2 are LNHDA and SQIVND (reference sequence). V gave up 5 bases and J gave up 9 bases; unmatched junction bases: 2. The CDR3 extends over 14 amino acids.

The chain couples TRBV7-9 to TRBJ1-4; a possible D gene is TRBD1 (5 bases). The CDR3 totals 18 residues. V lost 5 bases, J lost 8 bases, and 27 bases lay in between. Looked up from germline, CDR1 is SEHNR and CDR2 is FQNEAQ (reference sequence). The CDR3 loop is CASSLMRSIGGSREKLFF. DNA for the CDR3: TGTGCCAGCAGCCTCATGAGGTCAATCGGGGGGTCGAGAGAAAAACTGTTTTTT. The full variable domain, rest sourced from reference TRBV7-9 and TRBJ1-4, is DTGVSQNPRHKITKRGQNVTFRCDPISEHNRLYWYRQTLGQGPEFLTYFQNEAQLEKSRLLSDRFSAERPKGSFSTLEIQRTEQGDSAMYLCASSLMRSIGGSREKLFFGSGTQLSVL.

The chain recombines TRBV2 with TRBJ1-3; D is perhaps TRBD1 (5 bases). V lost 5 bases, J lost 0 bases, and 8 bases lay in between. CDR3 size: 14 residues. In germline, CDR1 is SNHLY, CDR2 FYNNEI. CDR3 region: CASSLTVSGNTIYF. The DNA for the CDR3 is TGTGCCAGCAGTTTGACAGTCTCTGGAAACACCATATATTTT.

V and J are TRBV5-1 and TRBJ1-1; maybe TRBD1 (5 bases). The germline V gene has CDR1 SGHRS and CDR2 YFSETQ. Trimming cost V 6 bases and J 3 bases, with 12 bases left between them. The CDR3 extends over 13 amino acids. This CDR3 reads CASTQGEDTEAFF. The DNA of the CDR3 is TGCGCCAGCACCCAAGGGGAGGACACTGAAGCTTTCTTT.

This chain connects TRBV12-5 to TRBJ2-2; a weak D match, TRBD1 (5 bases). The V end lost 4 bases, the J end lost 6 bases, and 9 bases lay between the germline ends. Germline V gene sequence: CDR1 LGHNT, CDR2 FRNRAP. The CDR3 has 13 residues. Here the CDR3 DNA reads TGTGCTAGTGGTTCGTGGGGCCCCGGGGAGCTGTTTTTT. Its translation: CASGSWGPGELFF.

The rearrangement uses TRBV14 and TRBJ1-6, with a weak D call TRBD1 (5 bases). Trimming took 0 bases from V and 9 from J, leaving 6 bases between them. CDR1 and CDR2 from the germline V gene are SGHDN and FVKESK. The CDR3 covers 13 residues. The CDR3 nucleotides read TGTGCCAGCAGCCAAGAAAGGGGTTCACCCCTCCACTTT. This codes for CASSQERGSPLHF.

The chain has TRBV19 and TRBJ1-6; 7 nucleotides align to TRBD1. The CDR3 has 15 residues. Per germline, CDR1 LNHDA and CDR2 SQIVND (reference sequence). Trimming cost V 5 bases and J 14 bases; bases outside gene matches: 15. The CDR3 region has the DNA TGTGCCAGTAGTGTGGCAGGGGGGACCAGTTTGACCCTCCACTTT. It encodes CASSVAGGTSLTLHF. Looking up the rest from reference TRBV19 and TRBJ1-6 gives the full variable domain: DGGITQSPKYLFRKEGQNVTLSCEQNLNHDAMYWYRQDPGQGLRLIYYSQIVNDFQKGDIAEGYSVSREKKESFPLTVTSAQKNPTAFYLCASSVAGGTSLTLHFGNGTRLTVT.

This clone was seen a handful of times. J is TRBJ2-7 and V is TRBV4-1; 13 nucleotides match TRBD2. Germline assignment: CDR1 MGHRA and CDR2 YSYEKL. V shed 0 bases, J shed 4 bases, and the junction held 6 bases outside the gene matches. The CDR3 runs 17 residues. The CDR3 protein is CASSQDWTSGSRYEQYF. The DNA for the CDR3 is TGCGCCAGCAGCCAAGATTGGACTAGCGGGAGTCGGTACGAGCAGTACTTC.

This clone was recorded a few times. The chain links TRBV2 to TRBJ2-2; the D is unclear. The CDR3 contains 12 residues. The ends were cut back, 7 bases at V and 6 bases at J, with 9 bases in the middle. From germline, CDR1 is SNHLY and CDR2 FYNNEI. CDR3 sequence reads: CASILASGELFF. CDR3 bases: TGTGCCAGCATACTTGCGTCCGGGGAGCTGTTTTTT.

The chain employs TRBV28 and TRBJ2-7; a possible D gene is TRBD1 (6 bases). Trimming shortened V by 8 bases and J by 3 bases, and 17 bases separated the two germline ends. Germline values: CDR1 MDHEN, CDR2 SYDVKM. The CDR3 is 14 residues long. This CDR3 is CASQIWQGSYEQYF. The CDR3 DNA reads as TGTGCCAGCCAAATCTGGCAGGGGAGCTACGAGCAGTACTTC.

This chain connects TRBV6-5 to TRBJ2-3, with 10 bases matching TRBD2. Germline assignment: CDR1 MNHEY and CDR2 SVGAGI. J gave up 3 bases and V 5 bases, and 5 bases lay outside the gene matches. This CDR3 contains 15 residues. This CDR3 is CASSLAGEPTDTQYF. CDR3 nucleotide sequence: TGTGCCAGCAGTCTAGCGGGAGAGCCGACAGATACGCAGTATTTT.

The V and J genes are TRBV2 and TRBJ1-5; maybe TRBD1 (5 bases). Germline CDR1 and CDR2: SNHLY and FYNNEI. The CDR3 has 11 residues. V lost 2 bases to trimming and J lost 9 bases, with 5 bases between them. DNA of the CDR3: TGTGCCAGCAGTGAAACAGGGCCCCAGCATTTT. This encodes CASSETGPQHF.

The chain recombines TRBV19 with TRBJ1-3; 9 bases line up with TRBD1. The CDR3 spans 14 residues. CDR1 and CDR2 from the germline V gene are LNHDA and SQIVND (reference sequence). Unmatched junction bases numbered 8, after V lost 11 bases and J lost 3 bases. CDR3 amino acids: CASSDRGGGNTIYF. The CDR3 region has the DNA TGTGCCTCCTCGGACAGGGGTGGTGGAAACACCATATATTTT. Full variable domain (remainder filled in from reference TRBV19 and TRBJ1-3): DGGITQSPKYLFRKEGQNVTLSCEQNLNHDAMYWYRQDPGQGLRLIYYSQIVNDFQKGDIAEGYSVSREKKESFPLTVTSAQKNPTAFYLCASSDRGGGNTIYFGEGSWLTVV.

V gene TRBV4-2 combines with J gene TRBJ2-3; D is unclear. V gave up 4 bases and J gave up 1 base, with 6 bases separating them. The V gene's germline CDR1 is LGHNA and CDR2 YNFKEQ. The CDR3 totals 13 residues. CDR3 DNA sequence: TGTGCCAGCAGCCCCCAGGGCACAGATACGCAGTATTTT. Translation: CASSPQGTDTQYF.

The rearrangement joins TRBV21-1 to TRBJ2-7; TRBD1, the table's D call, was not compared with the DNA. TRBV21-1 is listed as a pseudogene. The CDR3 is 16 residues long. The CDR3 loop is CASSALVQGHHYEQYF. Written as DNA, the CDR3 is TGTGCCAGCAGCGCCTTGGTACAGGGGCACCACTACGAGCAGTACTTC.

The V call is TRBV5-1, the J call TRBJ1-5, with 8 bases aligning to TRBD1. Germline V lookup: CDR1 SGHRS, CDR2 YFSETQ. Unmatched junction bases numbered 6, after V lost 0 bases and J lost 7 bases. This CDR3 region has 15 residues. CDR3 protein: CASSLGQGAGQPQHF. The CDR3 nucleotides are TGCGCCAGCAGCTTGGGGCAGGGGGCTGGGCAGCCCCAGCATTTT.

This chain joins TRBV15 and TRBJ2-5, with unresolved D. CDR1 is LNHNV and CDR2 is YYDKDF in the germline V gene (reference sequence). V was cut by 1 base and J by 3 bases, with 3 bases left in between. The CDR3 is 12 amino acids. The chain's CDR3 is CATSRAEETQYF. The CDR3 coding sequence is TGTGCCACCAGCAGAGCCGAAGAGACCCAGTACTTC.

This chain joins TRBV19 and TRBJ2-4; TRBD2 might be the D (6 bases). Trimming removed 3 bases at V and 2 bases at J, with 14 bases between. Germline loops: CDR1 LNHDA, CDR2 SQIVND (reference sequence). The CDR3 length is 16 residues. The CDR3: CASSILGGSTKNIQYF. The CDR3 DNA reads as TGTGCCAGTAGTATTTTGGGGGGATCTACCAAAAACATTCAGTACTTC.